The present T cell receptor beta chain was sequenced within a study of HIV-infected patients and healthy controls. Study-wide results and caveats: During therapy, HIV-associated CDR3s fell significantly in frequency, while CMV-associated CDR3s did not change significantly. Apparent post-therapy Gini recovery among HIV-infected patients was not reproduced with size-matched repertoires.

The sample holds a few counts of this clonotype. Its specificity is not known. No cell fractionation was done, so the repertoire covers all unsorted peripheral blood T cells. This CDR3 has 16 residues. Alpha and beta constant-region primers primed reverse transcription of approximately 500 ng RNA. Alpha and beta chain libraries were made separately by chain-specific third strand synthesis with multiplexing indices. MiXCR, applied by TCRdb to the 5' RACE reads, yields one record per CDR3 protein. The sample lists about 12,000 distinct CDR3 sequences, about a tenth occurring once. The chain has TRBV21-1 and TRBJ2-7; TRBD1 was called by the table and not checked on the DNA. TRBV21-1 is designated a pseudogene. The receptor was isolated from an adult with HIV infection. The donor label of this sample is uncertain. The sample was blood, taken before antiretroviral therapy. The CDR3 DNA is TGTGCCAGCAGCAAAATTCGGGACGTCAACTGCTACGAGCAGTACTTC. Translating it yields CASSKIRDVNCYEQYF.